The T cell receptor beta chain described here comes from a study of tumor-infiltrating lymphocytes in oesophageal squamous cell carcinoma. Trimming shortened V by 7 bases and J by 0 bases, and 24 bases separated the two germline ends. This CDR3 contains 18 residues. The germline gives CDR1 MNHNS, CDR2 SASEGT. Using its own MiXCR run on the PCR reads, TCRdb lists one record per CDR3 protein. There are some 14,000 distinct CDR3 sequences in the sample; approximately 58% occur only once, and over 30% lies in the top ten. The gene calls are TRBV6-1 and TRBJ1-1; D is unclear. The sample taken for sequencing was esophageal tumor tissue. The source of this sequence is a male donor with esophageal squamous cell carcinoma. The CDR3 reads CASIKKEGSVWMNTEAFF. The CDR3 DNA reads TGTGCCAGCATCAAAAAAGAGGGTTCGGTTTGGATGAACACTGAAGCTTTCTTT.